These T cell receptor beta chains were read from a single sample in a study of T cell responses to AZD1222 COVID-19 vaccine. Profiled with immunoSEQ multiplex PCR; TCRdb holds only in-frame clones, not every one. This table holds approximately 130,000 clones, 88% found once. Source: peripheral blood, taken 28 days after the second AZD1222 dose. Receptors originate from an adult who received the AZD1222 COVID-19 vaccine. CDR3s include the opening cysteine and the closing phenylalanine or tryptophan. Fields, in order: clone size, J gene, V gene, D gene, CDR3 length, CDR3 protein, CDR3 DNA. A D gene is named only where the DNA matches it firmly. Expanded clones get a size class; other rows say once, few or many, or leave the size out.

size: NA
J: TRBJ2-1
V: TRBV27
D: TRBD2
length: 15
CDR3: CASRTSGISYNEQFF
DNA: TGTGCCAGCCGGACTAGCGGGATAAGTTACAATGAGCAGTTCTTC

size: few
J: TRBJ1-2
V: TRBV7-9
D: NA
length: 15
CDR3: CASSPLRGRNYGYTF
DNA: TGTGCCAGCAGCCCACTTCGGGGTAGGAACTATGGCTACACCTTC

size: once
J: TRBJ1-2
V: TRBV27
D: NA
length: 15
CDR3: CASSLSTGALSGYTF
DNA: TGTGCCAGCAGTTTATCTACGGGGGCGCTTAGTGGCTACACCTTC

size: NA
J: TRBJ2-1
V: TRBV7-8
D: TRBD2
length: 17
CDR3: CASSSGLAGTVGREQFF
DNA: TGTGCCAGCAGCTCGGGACTAGCGGGGACGGTTGGGCGGGAGCAGTTCTTC

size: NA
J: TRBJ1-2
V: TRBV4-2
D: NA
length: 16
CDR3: CASSQGGGAQFYGYTF
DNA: TGTGCCAGCAGCCAAGGGGGGGGAGCACAGTTCTATGGCTACACCTTC

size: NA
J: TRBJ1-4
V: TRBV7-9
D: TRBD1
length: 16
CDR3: CASSLEGQGTNEKLFF
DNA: TGTGCCAGCAGCCTGGAGGGACAGGGGACTAATGAAAAACTGTTTTTT

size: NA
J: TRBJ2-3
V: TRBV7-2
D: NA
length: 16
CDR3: CASSRLGGDLTDTQYF
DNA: TGTGCCAGCAGCAGACTAGGAGGGGACCTCACAGATACGCAGTATTTT

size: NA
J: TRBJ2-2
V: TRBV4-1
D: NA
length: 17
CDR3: CASSQDGHRASTGELFF
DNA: TGCGCCAGCAGCCAAGATGGCCACAGGGCATCTACCGGGGAGCTGTTTTTT

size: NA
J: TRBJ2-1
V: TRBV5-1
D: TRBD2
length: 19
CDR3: CASSLRTSGVPSSYNEQFF
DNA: TGCGCCAGCAGCTTGCGGACTAGCGGGGTGCCGAGCTCCTACAATGAGCAGTTCTTC

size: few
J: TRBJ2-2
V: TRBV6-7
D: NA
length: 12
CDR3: CARDSSTGELFF
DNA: TGTGCCAGGGACAGCAGCACCGGGGAGCTGTTTTTT

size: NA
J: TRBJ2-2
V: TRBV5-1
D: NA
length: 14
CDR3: CASSLTVNTGELFF
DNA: TGCGCCAGCAGCTTGACAGTTAACACCGGGGAGCTGTTTTTT

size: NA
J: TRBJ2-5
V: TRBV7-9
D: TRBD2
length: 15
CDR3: CASSWTSGAGETQYF
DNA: TGTGCCAGCAGTTGGACTAGCGGGGCGGGGGAGACCCAGTACTTC